A selection of T cell receptor beta chains follows, all from one sample in a study of T cells after yellow fever vaccination. Each CDR3 protein is one row after TCRdb ran MiXCR on the 5' RACE reads. Among some 250,000 distinct CDR3 sequences, about 3.9% were seen once, and the ten largest hold approximately 18%. Specimen: PBMCs, collected 15 days after the yellow fever booster vaccination. The source of these receptors is a man aged 18 to 29 who received the YFV17D yellow fever vaccine. CDR3s include the opening cysteine and the closing phenylalanine or tryptophan. The D gene is left open where the match is weak. The size of a clone is reported for some rows only, either as once, few or many, or as a class for expanded clones.

size	V	D	J	CDR3	DNA
.	TRBV6-6	TRBD1	TRBJ1-2	CASSLPIRGNYGYTF	TGTGCCAGCAGTTTACCAATCAGGGGGAACTATGGCTACACCTTC
few	TRBV5-1	.	TRBJ2-5	CASREQAGSETQYF	TGCGCCAGCAGGGAACAAGCGGGTAGTGAGACCCAGTACTTC
many	TRBV6-2/TRBV6-3	.	TRBJ2-1	CASSPGTPVGYNEQFF	TGTGCCAGCAGCCCCGGGACCCCGGTGGGCTACAATGAGCAGTTCTTC
many	TRBV4-1	.	TRBJ2-7	CASSYGTQYEQYF	TGCGCCAGCAGCTACGGGACACAATACGAGCAGTACTTC
many	TRBV6-5	.	TRBJ1-1	CASSYYQGLAEAFF	TGTGCCAGCAGTTACTACCAAGGGTTGGCTGAAGCTTTCTTT
many	TRBV7-9	TRBD1	TRBJ2-5	CASSPSGTGGFRGETQYF	TGTGCCAGCAGCCCTAGCGGGACAGGGGGCTTTCGGGGAGAGACCCAGTACTTC
many	TRBV7-3	TRBD2	TRBJ2-7	CASSSKGTSDHEQYF	TGTGCCAGCAGCTCTAAGGGTACTAGCGATCACGAGCAGTACTTC
many	TRBV4-2	TRBD1	TRBJ1-5	CASSPAGDRGLEPQHF	TGTGCCAGCAGCCCCGCGGGCGACAGGGGGCTAGAGCCCCAGCATTTT
many	TRBV27	.	TRBJ1-5	CASSLFGGGNQPQHF	TGTGCCAGCAGTTTATTTGGGGGAGGCAATCAGCCCCAGCATTTT
many	TRBV7-9	TRBD1	TRBJ2-7	CASTRGQPHEQYF	TGTGCCAGCACCAGGGGGCAGCCCCACGAGCAGTACTTC
many	TRBV6-6	.	TRBJ2-1	CASSGTPHNEQFF	TGTGCCAGCAGCGGGACACCCCACAATGAGCAGTTCTTC
many	TRBV20-1	.	TRBJ1-2	CSARARRPTEYGYTF	TGCAGTGCTAGAGCGAGGAGGCCAACGGAGTATGGCTACACCTTC
many	TRBV5-1	.	TRBJ2-3	CASSLGVRGVTDTQYF	TGCGCCAGCAGCTTGGGAGTACGGGGTGTTACAGATACGCAGTATTTT
many	TRBV6-2/TRBV6-3	.	TRBJ1-1	CASSYRGRGSTEAFF	TGTGCCAGCAGTTACAGGGGCCGAGGGAGCACTGAAGCTTTCTTT
.	TRBV15	.	TRBJ1-2	CATSRSDRYTF	TGTGCCACCAGCAGGTCAGACCGCTACACCTTC
many	TRBV11-2	.	TRBJ2-1	CASSLRSAQFWYEQFF	TGTGCCAGCAGCCTCCGATCGGCGCAGTTTTGGTATGAGCAGTTCTTC
many	TRBV20-1	.	TRBJ1-2	CSAPVGVVYGYTF	TGCAGTGCCCCCGTGGGGGTAGTGTATGGCTACACCTTC
many	TRBV6-2/TRBV6-3	.	TRBJ1-1	CASSYSGRGIGGDTEAFF	TGTGCCAGCAGTTACTCGGGCAGGGGAATAGGAGGCGACACTGAAGCTTTCTTT
many	TRBV12-3/TRBV12-4	TRBD1	TRBJ1-6	CASRLYRGSPLHF	TGTGCCAGCAGGCTCTACAGGGGTTCACCCCTCCACTTT
many	TRBV7-9	.	TRBJ2-5	CASSYLDGQETQYF	TGTGCCAGCAGCTATCTAGACGGGCAAGAGACCCAGTACTTC
many	TRBV20-1	TRBD1	TRBJ2-7	CSALRQGGEQYF	TGCAGTGCTCTCCGACAGGGGGGCGAGCAGTACTTC
.	TRBV18	TRBD1	TRBJ1-4	CASSPRQGMDELFF	TGTGCCAGCTCACCACGACAGGGGATGGACGAACTGTTTTTT
many	TRBV19	.	TRBJ2-3	CASSTLADSTDTQYF	TGTGCCAGTAGTACGCTAGCCGATAGCACAGATACGCAGTATTTT
many	TRBV19	.	TRBJ2-1	CASSIGQGLDEQFF	TGTGCCAGTAGTATAGGGCAGGGGCTCGATGAGCAGTTCTTC
.	TRBV24-1	TRBD1	TRBJ2-1	CATSDPRTGSSYNEQFF	TGTGCCACCAGTGATCCGAGGACAGGGAGCTCCTACAATGAGCAGTTCTTC
many	TRBV12-3/TRBV12-4	.	TRBJ2-1	CASSRYRVHNEQFF	TGTGCCAGCAGCCGGTACAGGGTCCACAATGAGCAGTTCTTC
many	TRBV18	TRBD1	TRBJ1-4	CASSRGQVAEKLFF	TGTGCCAGCTCACGAGGACAGGTGGCTGAAAAACTGTTTTTT
many	TRBV5-7	.	TRBJ2-4	CARRGLAKNIQYF	TGTGCCAGGAGGGGTTTAGCCAAAAACATTCAGTACTTC
few	TRBV5-1	.	TRBJ1-2	CASSFPDGAARNYGYTF	TGCGCCAGCAGCTTCCCAGACGGGGCCGCGCGGAACTATGGCTACACCTTC
many	TRBV29-1	TRBD2	TRBJ2-1	CSVGALAGGIDEQFF	TGCAGCGTTGGAGCACTAGCGGGGGGTATCGATGAGCAGTTCTTC
many	TRBV12-3/TRBV12-4	.	TRBJ2-5	CASGSGTQYF	TGTGCCAGCGGTAGTGGGACCCAGTACTTC
many	TRBV7-6	TRBD2	TRBJ2-3	CASSLPSLAGGPGTDTQYF	TGTGCCAGCAGCTTACCCTCCCTAGCGGGGGGGCCAGGGACAGATACGCAGTATTTT
many	TRBV5-1	.	TRBJ1-1	CASSLKTGTMNTEAFF	TGCGCCAGCAGCCTAAAAACCGGGACAATGAACACTGAAGCTTTCTTT
.	TRBV6-5	.	TRBJ1-2	CASSYSRTSYGYTF	TGTGCCAGCAGTTATTCTCGGACCAGCTATGGCTACACCTTC
few	TRBV20-1	TRBD1	TRBJ2-7	CSAGQGIYEQYF	TGCAGTGCCGGACAGGGAATCTACGAGCAGTACTTC
many	TRBV4-1	.	TRBJ1-1	CASSRTVTNTEAFF	TGCGCCAGCAGCCGGACAGTCACGAACACTGAAGCTTTCTTT
many	TRBV7-3	TRBD2	TRBJ2-3	CASSLVSLAGGPETQYF	TGTGCCAGCAGCTTGGTTTCACTAGCGGGGGGCCCGGAGACGCAGTATTTT
few	TRBV12-3/TRBV12-4	.	TRBJ2-3	CASSFGVYTDTQYF	TGTGCCAGCAGTTTTGGCGTTTACACAGATACGCAGTATTTT
.	TRBV6-6	TRBD1	TRBJ1-2	CASSFRTGGYTF	TGTGCCAGCAGTTTCCGGACAGGTGGCTACACCTTC
many	TRBV5-5	.	TRBJ2-1	CAAEGGGPNEQFF	TGTGCCGCCGAGGGGGGGGGCCCCAATGAGCAGTTCTTC
few	TRBV5-1	.	TRBJ1-1	CASSLGGRDTEAFF	TGCGCCAGCAGCTTGGGAGGACGGGACACTGAAGCTTTCTTT
many	TRBV18	TRBD1	TRBJ2-5	CASSRDRAEETQYF	TGTGCCAGCTCACGGGACAGGGCGGAAGAGACCCAGTACTTC
many	TRBV6-2/TRBV6-3	TRBD2	TRBJ2-1	CASSLLAGGRNEQFF	TGTGCCAGCAGCCTTCTAGCGGGGGGGCGGAATGAGCAGTTCTTC
many	TRBV10-3	.	TRBJ1-6	CAISGTNSPLHF	TGTGCCATCAGCGGGACAAATTCACCCCTCCACTTT
many	TRBV6-6	.	TRBJ2-7	CASSSDLGLLSYEQYF	TGTGCCAGCAGTTCCGACTTGGGACTTCTCTCCTACGAGCAGTACTTC
many	TRBV3-1	.	TRBJ2-2	CASSREQTGELFF	TGTGCCAGCAGCCGGGAGCAAACCGGGGAGCTGTTTTTT
few	TRBV4-2	.	TRBJ1-5	CASSQDQDQPQHF	TGTGCCAGCAGCCAAGATCAGGACCAGCCCCAGCATTTT
many	TRBV11-2	.	TRBJ2-5	CASGGLSGETQYF	TGTGCCAGTGGGGGGCTTTCTGGAGAGACCCAGTACTTC
.	TRBV18	TRBD1	TRBJ1-6	CASSPLGQQSSYNSPLHF	TGTGCCAGCTCACCATTGGGACAGCAAAGCTCCTATAATTCACCCCTCCACTTT
few	TRBV7-6	.	TRBJ1-4	CASSPLVFASNEKLFF	TGTGCCAGCAGCCCCCTGGTCTTCGCATCAAATGAAAAACTGTTTTTT
many	TRBV28	.	TRBJ2-3	CASSFRTHTQYF	TGTGCCAGCAGTTTCAGGACCCATACGCAGTATTTT
few	TRBV7-9	TRBD1	TRBJ2-1	CASGSTGGFNEQFF	TGTGCCAGCGGGTCGACAGGGGGATTCAATGAGCAGTTCTTC
many	TRBV15	TRBD1	TRBJ2-2	CATRGQGFAGELFF	TGTGCCACCAGGGGACAGGGGTTCGCCGGGGAGCTGTTTTTT
many	TRBV30	.	TRBJ1-2	CAWRGWDVSNYGYTF	TGTGCCTGGAGGGGCTGGGACGTCTCCAACTATGGCTACACCTTC
many	TRBV20-1	TRBD2	TRBJ2-5	CSARDWTSGGGETQYF	TGCAGTGCTAGAGATTGGACTAGCGGGGGAGGAGAGACCCAGTACTTC
.	TRBV20-1	TRBD2	TRBJ2-3	CSAQPGGLMQYF	TGCAGTGCGCAACCCGGGGGGTTGATGCAGTATTTT
many	TRBV6-2/TRBV6-3	.	TRBJ2-7	CASSQPGNTYEQYF	TGTGCCAGCAGTCAACCCGGGAACACCTACGAGCAGTACTTC
.	TRBV7-6	.	TRBJ2-7	CASSPGLIRGGLGYEQYF	TGTGCCAGCAGCCCAGGCCTGATCCGAGGGGGTCTGGGCTACGAGCAGTACTTC
many	TRBV19	.	TRBJ2-1	CASAPGRYNEQFF	TGTGCCAGCGCCCCTGGGCGGTACAATGAGCAGTTCTTC